A single T cell receptor beta chain is shown here with its context. These data come from a study of T cells in pancreatic ductal adenocarcinoma. The CDR3 runs to 14 residues. The trim removed 2 bases at V and 4 bases at J, leaving 2 bases unmatched. CDR1 is MNHNS, CDR2 SASEGT, per germline. Selected pancreatic ductal adenocarcinoma patients had undergone surgery without neoadjuvant therapy. Libraries were prepared by immunoSEQ multiplex PCR; TCRdb keeps only in-frame clonotypes and omits some of them. The data contain around 94,000 clones, 90% to 95% of them singletons. The sequence derives from a human donor with pancreatic ductal adenocarcinoma. The chain carries TRBV6-1 and TRBJ2-1; TRBD1 matches 7 bases. The sample consisted of PBMCs. DNA for the CDR3: TGTGCCAGCAGTGAAACAGGGGTATACAATGAGCAGTTCTTC. The encoded protein is CASSETGVYNEQFF.